The 32 T cell receptor beta chains below come from one sample, sequenced in a study of shared clonotypes between healthy human individuals (dated by TCRdb to the early 2020s). Libraries were prepared through the immunoSEQ multiplex PCR assay. TCRdb's version of the immuneACCESS table is confined to in-frame rearrangements and falls short of the full clone set. An unresolved V gene accounts for under half of the shortfall where checked; the remainder is of unknown origin. This sample lists over 800,000 clones; around 93% were detected once. About 25% of the sample is held by the ten biggest clonotypes. CD8 naive samples were obtained by positive selection for CCR7 among CD45RO-negative cells, yielding a CD45RA+CCR7+ population from which TemRA cells were excluded. The sequenced sample was naive CD8+ T cells sorted from blood. The cell subset or site tag for this specimen amounts to: CD45RA+CCR7+. The receptors were sampled from a man aged 25 to 45 in good health.

Note on this clone: The CDR3 carries no conserved terminal phenylalanine or tryptophan, so it likely arises from a read error. The DNA is omitted, as the CDR3 cannot be located on it reliably, and the CDR3 follows TCRdb's listing. The chain combines TRBV28 with TRBJ2-3; TRBD2 is the table's D call, not checked against the DNA. The V gene's germline CDR1 is MDHEN and CDR2 SYDVKM. The CDR3 is 11 amino acids long, termini counted. CDR3 residues: CASSSSGWQDV.

The CDR3 protein is CASSLGFGEGTEAFF. The CDR3 coding sequence is TGTGCCAGCAGCTTAGGTTTCGGGGAGGGGACTGAAGCTTTCTTT. V is TRBV11-2 and J is TRBJ1-1; a weak D match, TRBD1 (5 bases). Germline loops: CDR1 SGHAT, CDR2 FQNNGV. The CDR3 extends over 15 amino acids. V was cut by 1 base and J by 5 bases, with 14 bases left in between.

V usage is TRBV11-2 and J usage is TRBJ2-3; 9 bases line up with TRBD2. V gave up 1 base and J gave up 4 bases; unmatched junction bases: 12. The CDR3 loop spans 18 amino acids. The germline V gene encodes CDR1 SGHAT and CDR2 FQNNGV. The CDR3 region is CASSLGLAGTIDADTQYF. CDR3 coding DNA: TGTGCCAGCAGCTTAGGGCTAGCGGGGACTATCGACGCAGATACGCAGTATTTT.

The CDR3 loop is CASSPIPQGTVNTIYF. DNA of the CDR3: TGTGCCAGCAGCCCAATTCCACAGGGGACCGTAAACACCATATATTTT. The rearrangement links TRBV14 to TRBJ1-3; 7 bases are shared with TRBD1. The CDR3 extends over 16 amino acids. Trimming took 4 bases from V and 6 from J; bases not matched to a gene: 12. Germline CDR1 and CDR2: SGHDN and FVKESK. Full variable domain (remainder filled in from reference TRBV14 and TRBJ1-3): EAGVTQFPSHSVIEKGQTVTLRCDPISGHDNLYWYRRVMGKEIKFLLHFVKESKQDESGMPNNRFLAERTGGTYSTLKVQPAELEDSGVYFCASSPIPQGTVNTIYFGEGSWLTVV.

V usage is TRBV9 and J usage is TRBJ2-2; TRBD1 is a possible D gene (6 bases). Trimming shortened V by 3 bases and J by 4 bases, and 19 bases separated the two germline ends. This CDR3 comprises 17 residues. Germline-derived CDR1 and CDR2 are SGDLS and YYNGEE. The chain's CDR3 is CASSAGNPRGITGELFF. The DNA of the CDR3 is TGTGCCAGCAGCGCCGGGAACCCCAGGGGAATCACCGGGGAGCTGTTTTTT. Drawing the rest from reference TRBV9 and TRBJ2-2, the complete variable domain is DSGVTQTPKHLITATGQRVTLRCSPRSGDLSVYWYQQSLDQGLQFLIQYYNGEERAKGNILERFSAQQFPDLHSELNLSSLELGDSALYFCASSAGNPRGITGELFFGEGSRLTVL.

The J gene is TRBJ1-2, the V gene TRBV28, with 12 bases matching TRBD1. The CDR3 length is 14 residues. Germline CDR1 is MDHEN and CDR2 is SYDVKM. The CDR3 spells CASYGTGGLRSYTF. In DNA, the CDR3 is TGTGCGTCGTACGGGACAGGGGGCTTACGAAGCTACACCTTC.

This clone was recorded only once. A read error may be the cause here, since a much bigger clone is one base away. The chain couples TRBV19 to TRBJ1-1, with D unresolved. Germline V gene lookup returns CDR1 LNHDA and CDR2 SQIVND (reference sequence). The CDR3 spans 12 residues. V lost 5 bases and J lost 2, with 6 bases in between. In nucleotides, the CDR3 is TGTGCCAGTAGTCCCCCAAACACTGAAGCTTTCTTT. Translation: CASSPPNTEAFF.

The rearrangement joins TRBV27 to TRBJ1-2; TRBD1 agrees at 12 bases. CDR1 is MNHEY and CDR2 is SMNVEV in the germline V gene (reference sequence). The length of the CDR3 is 15 residues. V gave up 5 bases and J gave up 7 bases; unmatched junction bases: 8. CDR3 sequence (DNA): TGTGCCAGCAGTCCTGGGACAGGGGGCCTTTTTGGCTACACCTTC. It is translated as CASSPGTGGLFGYTF.

This chain joins TRBV7-2 and TRBJ2-3, with TRBD1 matching over 8 bases. CDR3 size: 16 residues. Trimming at V came to 4 bases and at J to 3 bases, leaving 9 bases not matched to a gene. Germline V lookup: CDR1 SGHTA, CDR2 FQGNSA. In nucleotides, the CDR3 is TGTGCCAGCAGCTCCCGGACAGGGTTTTTTACAGATACGCAGTATTTT. Translation gives CASSSRTGFFTDTQYF.

The V gene is TRBV5-1, the J gene TRBJ1-1; D gene ambiguous. Germline CDR1 and CDR2: SGHRS and YFSETQ. Trimming removed 5 bases from V and 2 bases from J, with 16 bases in between. This CDR3 spans 15 amino acids. CDR3: CASRGSGEGNTEAFF. The CDR3 DNA is TGCGCCAGCAGGGGTAGTGGGGAGGGAAACACTGAAGCTTTCTTT. Combining the CDR3 with reference TRBV5-1 and TRBJ1-1 gives the whole variable domain KAGVTQTPRYLIKTRGQQVTLSCSPISGHRSVSWYQQTPGQGLQFLFEYFSETQRNKGNFPGRFSGRQFSNSRSEMNVSTLELGDSALYLCASRGSGEGNTEAFFGQGTRLTVV.

The genes are TRBV27 and TRBJ2-1, with 11 bases aligning to TRBD2. The trim removed 8 bases at V and 5 bases at J, leaving 11 bases unmatched. The CDR3 has 16 residues. Germline V gene data show CDR1 as MNHEY and CDR2 as SMNVEV (reference sequence). CDR3 region: CASGGLAGGLHNEQFF. The CDR3 DNA is TGTGCCAGCGGGGGGCTAGCGGGAGGACTACACAATGAGCAGTTCTTC.

CDR3 sequence reads: CASSFVAQTYEQYF. CDR3 coding DNA: TGTGCCAGCAGCTTTGTGGCTCAAACCTACGAGCAGTACTTC. V gene TRBV7-2 combines with J gene TRBJ2-7; D not certain. The germline V gene encodes CDR1 SGHTA and CDR2 FQGNSA. V was shortened by 3 bases and J by 2 bases, with 11 bases between the two germline ends. CDR3 length equals 14 residues.

The rearrangement joins TRBV14 to TRBJ2-4, with 7 bases aligning to TRBD1. V trimming: 2 bases; J trimming: 0 bases; junction bases outside the gene matches: 13. The CDR3 is 19 amino acids. Looked up from germline, CDR1 is SGHDN and CDR2 is FVKESK. The CDR3 sequence is CASSQTGEGATLAKNIQYF. CDR3 DNA sequence: TGTGCCAGCAGCCAAACAGGGGAAGGCGCCACCTTAGCCAAAAACATTCAGTACTTC.

Only one count was recorded for this clone. The chain couples TRBV4-1 to TRBJ2-1; D is perhaps TRBD1 or TRBD2 (5 bases each). The germline V gene encodes CDR1 MGHRA and CDR2 YSYEKL. Between the trimmed V and J ends, which lost 5 bases and 9 bases, there was a span of 8 bases. The CDR3 runs to 11 residues. CDR3 nucleotides: TGCGCCAGCAGCTGGGGGATTGAGCAGTTCTTC. It encodes CASSWGIEQFF.

This clone was seen a handful of times. DNA for the CDR3: TGCAGCGTTGAAGGCAGGGACTACGAGCAGTACTTC. It yields the protein CSVEGRDYEQYF. The chain links TRBV29-1 to TRBJ2-7, with D maybe TRBD1 (5 bases). The germline gives CDR1 SQVTM, CDR2 ANQGSEA. CDR3 length: 12 amino acids. V was cut by 1 base and J by 3 bases, with 7 bases left in between.

CDR3 residues: CSAPELHWNEQFF. The CDR3 nucleotides read TGCAGCGCCCCGGAACTCCATTGGAATGAGCAGTTCTTC. The V gene is TRBV29-1, the J gene TRBJ2-1, with D hard to call. The V end was cut by 7 bases, the J end by 7 bases, with 17 bases between. The CDR3 consists of 13 residues. Germline V gives CDR1 SQVTM, CDR2 ANQGSEA.

The chain uses TRBV29-1 and TRBJ1-2, with D hard to call. Germline values: CDR1 SQVTM, CDR2 ANQGSEA. The V end lost 1 base, the J end lost 1 base, and 10 bases lay between the germline ends. The CDR3 totals 14 residues. CDR3 nucleotide sequence: TGCAGCGTTGAAGTCCGGACGGATAACTATGGCTACACCTTC. It encodes CSVEVRTDNYGYTF. The entire variable domain, with the rest obtained from reference TRBV29-1 and TRBJ1-2, is as follows: SAVISQKPSRDICQRGTSLTIQCQVDSQVTMMFWYRQQPGQSLTLIATANQGSEATYESGFVIDKFPISRPNLTFSTLTVSNMSPEDSSIYLCSVEVRTDNYGYTFGSGTRLTVV.

Remarks on this clone: The junction differs from germline at one of its ends, possibly a read error. This sequence joins TRBV7-7 and TRBJ2-1, with a tentative D call TRBD2 (5 bases). The CDR3 is made up of 13 amino acids. The germline gives CDR1 SSHAT, CDR2 FNYEAQ (reference sequence). Here the CDR3 DNA reads TGTGCTAGCAGCTTAGCGTCGGGGAATGAGCAGTTCTTC. It encodes CASSLASGNEQFF.

This clone turned up a few times. The chain employs TRBV4-1 and TRBJ1-2, with a tentative D call TRBD1 (5 bases). This CDR3 is 13 amino acids long. Germline assignment: CDR1 MGHRA and CDR2 YSYEKL. V shed 6 bases and J shed 4 bases, with 12 bases lying between them. The CDR3 coding sequence is TGCGCCAGCAGGGCGACAGAGAGCTATGGCTACACCTTC. Translation: CASRATESYGYTF.

This chain links TRBV6-6 with TRBJ1-3; no clear D gene. V lost 2 bases to trimming and J lost 0 bases, with 11 bases between them. CDR1 MNHNY and CDR2 SVGAGI come from the germline V gene (reference sequence). CDR3 length: 16 residues. CDR3 sequence: CASSYVAGDSGNTIYF. In nucleotides, the CDR3 is TGTGCCAGCAGTTACGTCGCGGGCGACTCTGGAAACACCATATATTTT.

V and J are TRBV2 and TRBJ2-5, with TRBD1 identical over 7 bases. From germline, CDR1 is SNHLY and CDR2 FYNNEI. J gave up 1 base and V 10 bases, and 6 bases lay outside the gene matches. The CDR3 loop spans 13 amino acids. DNA for the CDR3: TGTGCCAACCCGGACAGGTCCCAAGAGACCCAGTACTTC. This encodes CANPDRSQETQYF.

The chain links TRBV7-2 to TRBJ2-7, with TRBD2 matching over 9 bases. The CDR3 loop spans 14 amino acids. Losses at the gene ends were 5 bases for V and 2 bases for J; bases not matched to a gene: 4. Per the germline V gene, CDR1 is SGHTA and CDR2 is FQGNSA. In DNA form, the CDR3 reads TGTGCCAGCAGCCCCTTAGCGGGAGCCTACGAGCAGTACTTC. Its translation is CASSPLAGAYEQYF.

The genes are TRBV28 and TRBJ2-7; unclear D gene. CDR1 is MDHEN, CDR2 SYDVKM, per germline. CDR3 length: 12 residues. V was clipped by 3 bases and J by 5 bases, with 8 bases between them. The CDR3 here is CASSFILDEQYF. The CDR3 nucleotides are TGTGCCAGCAGTTTTATACTCGACGAGCAGTACTTC.

This clone was counted a single time. The V call is TRBV29-1, the J call TRBJ2-1; 13 nucleotides line up with TRBD2. The trim removed 6 bases at V and 7 bases at J, leaving 3 bases unmatched. This CDR3 comprises 13 residues. CDR1 SQVTM and CDR2 ANQGSEA come from the germline V gene. CDR3 in amino acids: CSVGLAGLNEQFF. The CDR3 coding sequence is TGCAGCGTGGGACTAGCGGGGCTAAATGAGCAGTTCTTC.

The V and J genes are TRBV10-3 and TRBJ2-7, with 9 bases identical to TRBD1. CDR3 length: 18 amino acids. In germline, CDR1 is ENHRY, CDR2 SYGVKD. Germline trimming cut 1 base from V and 1 base from J; bases unmatched to any gene: 11. CDR3 protein: CAISELPGTGRYSYEQYF. CDR3 bases: TGTGCCATCAGTGAGTTGCCCGGGACAGGGAGGTATTCCTACGAGCAGTACTTC.

V and J are TRBV4-1 and TRBJ2-2; 7 positions match TRBD1. There are 14 residues in the CDR3. With V trimmed by 1 base and J by 6 bases, 2 bases remained unmatched. Germline V CDR1 and CDR2: MGHRA, YSYEKL. The CDR3 nucleotides read TGCGCCAGCAGCCAAGGGGACAGTGCCGGGGAGCTGTTTTTT. Translating it yields CASSQGDSAGELFF.

The chain joins TRBV7-2 to TRBJ2-1; possibly TRBD2 for D (7 bases). Germline CDR1 reads SGHTA; CDR2 reads FQGNSA. V was trimmed by 7 bases and J by 5 bases, leaving 18 bases between them. The CDR3 totals 15 residues. Here the CDR3 reads CASKLRENRDNEQFF. CDR3 bases: TGTGCCAGCAAGCTGCGGGAGAACAGGGACAATGAGCAGTTCTTC.

Only one count was recorded for this clone. The chain employs TRBV10-1 and TRBJ2-3; either TRBD1 or TRBD2 may supply D (5 bases each). Germline assignment: CDR1 WNHNN and CDR2 SYGVQD (reference sequence). Trimming cost V 3 bases and J 4 bases, with 11 bases left between them. This CDR3 is 14 amino acids long. This CDR3 is CASSDSLGADTQYF. In DNA form, the CDR3 reads TGCGCCAGCAGTGACAGCTTGGGGGCAGATACGCAGTATTTT.

The chain couples TRBV7-6 to TRBJ2-1, with 10 bases that match TRBD1. V was pared by 1 base and J by 4 bases, with 4 bases of the junction left unmatched. The CDR3 loop spans 16 amino acids. Germline CDR1 is SGHVS and CDR2 is FNYEAQ. This CDR3 reads CASSLGTGGLYNEQFF. DNA of the CDR3: TGTGCCAGCAGCTTAGGGACAGGGGGTCTATACAATGAGCAGTTCTTC.

J is TRBJ2-5 and V is TRBV28, with a weak D call TRBD1 (5 bases). The germline gives CDR1 MDHEN, CDR2 SYDVKM. There are 18 residues in the CDR3. The V end was cut by 5 bases, the J end by 2 bases, with 24 bases between. The DNA of the CDR3 is TGTGCCAGCAGTCCTATCGAAGGGGTAGCAGGCAGGCAAGAGACCCAGTACTTC. Protein product: CASSPIEGVAGRQETQYF.

The chain uses TRBV2 and TRBJ2-1; 7 bases agree with TRBD2. With V trimmed by 11 bases and J by 0 bases, 4 bases remained unmatched. The germline V gene encodes CDR1 SNHLY and CDR2 FYNNEI. The CDR3 totals 13 residues. This CDR3 is CAWSGNSYNEQFF. As DNA, the CDR3 is TGTGCCTGGAGCGGGAACTCCTACAATGAGCAGTTCTTC.

Regarding this clone: Other nucleotide sequences in the sample specify the same CDR3. The V call is TRBV6-5, the J call TRBJ2-2; D gene ambiguous. Germline CDR1 reads MNHEY; CDR2 reads SVGAGI. Deletions cut 0 bases from V and 1 base from J, with 9 bases between. The CDR3 loop spans 16 amino acids. CDR3 region: CASSYSSRLNTGELFF. As DNA, the CDR3 is TGTGCCAGCAGTTACTCGTCCAGGTTGAACACCGGGGAGCTGTTTTTT.